Each of the 21 T cell receptor beta chains below was sequenced from the same sample in a study of tumor-infiltrating lymphocytes in primary liver carcinoma. Researchers generated TCR beta cDNA from 500 to 600 ng of total RNA, relying on a constant-region primer. It was through three nested multiplex PCR rounds of slightly modified ARM-PCR that TCR beta libraries arose. Running 10 cycles apiece, the first two PCR rounds relied on TRBV1-TRBV30 forward primers together with a C-beta reverse primer. TCRdb re-derived calls from the multiplex PCR reads in MiXCR, one entry per CDR3 protein. The sample consists of some 180,000 distinct CDR3 sequences, around 60% of them appearing once. Unsorted whole blood yielded blood RNA, and germline DNA was extracted as well. Sequenced sample: peripheral blood. These receptors all come from a middle-aged man with primary liver carcinoma and hepatitis B virus infection.

In the case of this clonotype: Sequence at one end of the junction differs from germline and may be a read error. The chain links TRBV6-6 to TRBJ2-3, with TRBD2 matching 13 bases. Looked up from germline, CDR1 is MNHNY and CDR2 is SVGAGI (reference sequence). The CDR3 spans 19 residues. CDR3 in DNA: TGTGCCAGCAGTCGACTAGCGGGAGGCCAATCACCACGCACAGATATGCAGTATTTT. This codes for CASSRLAGGQSPRTDMQYF.

On this clonotype: The junction shows a germline mismatch at one end, possibly a read error. The chain combines TRBV29-1 with TRBJ2-7; the D gene is possibly TRBD2 (5 bases). The CDR3 has 13 residues. CDR1 is SQVTM and CDR2 is ANQGSEA in the germline V gene. The CDR3: CSVESGIGYGQYF. The CDR3 DNA sequence: TGCAGCGTTGAGTCGGGAATAGGATACGGGCAGTACTTC.

V usage is TRBV30 and J usage is TRBJ2-6, with D perhaps TRBD1 (6 bases). Germline V gene lookup returns CDR1 GTSNPN and CDR2 SVGIG (reference sequence). Deletions cut 1 base from V and 0 bases from J, with 13 bases between. The CDR3 runs 17 residues. CDR3 region: CAWSGRAGVSGANVLTF. In nucleotides, the CDR3 is TGTGCCTGGAGTGGAAGGGCAGGGGTCTCTGGGGCCAACGTCCTGACTTTC.

This chain links TRBV4-1 with TRBJ2-2; TRBD1 or TRBD2 may be the D gene (5 bases each). CDR3 length: 16 amino acids. Looked up from germline, CDR1 is MGHRA and CDR2 is YSYEKL. Trimming shortened V by 4 bases and J by 6 bases, and 18 bases separated the two germline ends. CDR3 region: CASSRGLGDGPGELFF. In nucleotides, the CDR3 is TGCGCCAGCAGCCGAGGACTCGGGGACGGGCCCGGGGAGCTGTTTTTT.

This clonotype has more than one count but fewer than ten. The chain is built from TRBV7-9 and TRBJ2-7, with a tentative D call TRBD1 (5 bases). In germline, CDR1 is SEHNR, CDR2 FQNEAQ (reference sequence). The CDR3 runs 12 residues. Trimming stripped 11 bases from V and 6 bases from J, with 17 bases between. The CDR3 region is CAGGAGQREQYF. In nucleotides, the CDR3 is TGTGCCGGTGGGGCAGGGCAACGCGAGCAGTACTTC. The complete variable domain, with remaining parts taken from reference TRBV7-9 and TRBJ2-7, reads DTGVSQNPRHKITKRGQNVTFRCDPISEHNRLYWYRQTLGQGPEFLTYFQNEAQLEKSRLLSDRFSAERPKGSFSTLEIQRTEQGDSAMYLCAGGAGQREQYFGPGTRLTVT.

This rearrangement joins TRBV12-3 or TRBV12-4 to TRBJ2-5; D may be TRBD2 (6 bases). Trimming cost V 3 bases and J 8 bases, with 16 bases left between them. The CDR3 contains 14 residues. CDR3 region: CASSLTRDSGTQYF. CDR3 nucleotides: TGTGCCAGCAGTTTGACCAGGGACTCTGGCACCCAGTACTTC.

This clonotype was seen a few times. The CDR3 here is CASSQDPIGADTQYF. The CDR3 nucleotides read TGTGCCAGCAGCCAAGATCCAATTGGAGCGGATACGCAGTATTTT. This sequence joins TRBV4-2 and TRBJ2-3; no clear D gene. The CDR3 runs 15 residues. V was cut by 0 bases and J by 6 bases, with 13 bases left in between. Per germline, CDR1 LGHNA and CDR2 YNFKEQ.

As concerns this clonotype: This may stem from a read error, because a much larger clone lies one nucleotide away. The genes are TRBV6-5 and TRBJ1-2; D remains unclear. Germline V gene sequence: CDR1 MNHEY, CDR2 SVGAGI. Trimming pared 0 bases from V and 2 bases from J, leaving 7 bases between. The CDR3 totals 14 residues. The CDR3 reads CASSYSTSNYGYTF. The CDR3 DNA reads as TGTGCCAGCAGTTACTCCACATCGAACTATGGCTACACCTTC.

This clonotype was seen a few times. The rearrangement links TRBV6-2 or TRBV6-3 to TRBJ2-5, with 8 nucleotides matching TRBD2. The CDR3 sequence is 13 residues long. J lost 5 bases, V lost 10 bases, and 9 bases had no gene match. Germline CDR1 and CDR2: MNHEY and SVGEGT. The CDR3, as DNA: TGTGCCATCAAAGAAACTAGCGGCGAGACCCAGTACTTC. Translated: CAIKETSGETQYF.

The chain combines TRBV10-1 with TRBJ2-5; 8 positions agree with TRBD2. J lost 1 base, V lost 3 bases, and 4 bases had no gene match. The CDR3 runs to 15 residues. Per germline, CDR1 WNHNN and CDR2 SYGVQD (reference sequence). CDR3 nucleotide sequence: TGCGCCAGCAGTGAAACGGGAGGGAGCCAAGAGACCCAGTACTTC. Protein sequence: CASSETGGSQETQYF.

At least ten counts were recorded for this clonotype. V usage is TRBV11-2 and J usage is TRBJ2-1; TRBD2 aligns across 9 bases. Per germline, CDR1 SGHAT and CDR2 FQNNGV. The J segment lost 0 bases and the V segment lost 7 bases, leaving 4 bases of the junction unmatched. CDR3 length: 15 amino acids. The CDR3 region is CASTTAGGSYNEQFF. As DNA, the CDR3 is TGTGCCAGCACCACAGCGGGGGGCTCCTACAATGAGCAGTTCTTC.

The V and J genes are TRBV12-3 or TRBV12-4 and TRBJ1-1; D perhaps matches TRBD1 (5 bases). Trimming shortened V by 6 bases and J by 3 bases, and 11 bases separated the two germline ends. This CDR3 region has 13 residues. The DNA for the CDR3 is TGTGCCAGCAGACGGGACCTTGACACTGAAGCTTTCTTT. Encoded protein: CASRRDLDTEAFF.

A remark on this clonotype: Relative to the germline gene, one junction end is altered; a read error may explain this. V gene TRBV19 combines with J gene TRBJ2-1; maybe TRBD2 (6 bases). The CDR3 length is 13 residues. Germline CDR1 is LNHDA and CDR2 is SQIVND (reference sequence). The CDR3 sequence: CASSPGTYNEHFF. CDR3 nucleotide sequence: TGTGCCAGTAGTCCTGGGACTTACAATGAGCATTTCTTC.

The rearrangement uses TRBV18 and TRBJ2-1; D is perhaps TRBD1 (6 bases). Trimming left V 6 bases short and J 1 base short, with 16 bases between. The CDR3 runs 16 residues. Germline assignment: CDR1 KGHSH and CDR2 LQKENI. CDR3 residues: CASSSNRVSSYNEQFF. Written as DNA, the CDR3 is TGTGCCAGCTCGTCTAACAGGGTCTCTTCCTACAATGAGCAGTTCTTC.

The chain has TRBV7-8 and TRBJ2-7, with a weak D call TRBD2 (6 bases). This CDR3 region has 15 residues. Germline assignment: CDR1 SGHVS and CDR2 FQNEAQ. V gave up 3 bases and J gave up 2 bases, with 14 bases separating them. The CDR3 sequence is CASSFGTGRPYEQYF. The CDR3 DNA reads as TGTGCCAGCAGCTTCGGGACCGGGAGACCCTACGAGCAGTACTTC.

The chain joins TRBV6-1 to TRBJ2-1; possible D gene TRBD1, 5 bases. The V gene lost 0 bases and the J gene lost 7 bases, with 10 bases spanning the gap. The CDR3 length is 14 residues. Germline V gene sequence: CDR1 MNHNS, CDR2 SASEGT. This CDR3 is CASSEAVRDNEQFF. CDR3 coding DNA: TGTGCCAGCAGTGAAGCTGTCAGGGATAATGAGCAGTTCTTC.

On this clonotype itself: A read error may account for a junction end that differs from germline. This rearrangement joins TRBV10-1 to TRBJ2-1, with a possible D match to TRBD2 (5 bases). CDR1 and CDR2 from the germline V gene are WNHNN and SYGVQD (reference sequence). The CDR3 length is 16 residues. The CDR3 region has the DNA TGCGCCAGCAGTGGTCAGCGTGGGAGCTCCTACAATGAGCAATTCTTC. Translated, it gives CASSGQRGSSYNEQFF.

The chain couples TRBV19 to TRBJ2-7, with 8 bases fitting TRBD2. The length of the CDR3 is 14 residues. CDR1 LNHDA and CDR2 SQIVND come from the germline V gene (reference sequence). V gave up 3 bases and J gave up 1 base; unmatched junction bases: 2. CDR3 sequence reads: CASSIGGGSYEQYF. The CDR3 DNA reads as TGTGCCAGTAGTATTGGCGGGGGGTCCTACGAGCAGTACTTC.

V usage is TRBV6-2 or TRBV6-3 and J usage is TRBJ1-5; 9 bases are shared with TRBD1. Per the germline V gene, CDR1 is MNHEY and CDR2 is SVGEGT. With 5 bases clipped from V and 0 bases from J, the junction kept 5 bases outside the gene matches. CDR3 length: 16 residues. The CDR3 loop reads CASSVQGAISNQPQHF. CDR3 in DNA: TGTGCCAGCAGTGTACAGGGGGCGATTAGCAATCAGCCCCAGCATTTT.

This clonotype came up many times. The CDR3 sequence: CASSLGSGSAYEQYF. DNA for the CDR3: TGTGCCAGCAGCTTAGGCAGCGGGTCAGCCTACGAGCAGTACTTC. V gene TRBV11-3 combines with J gene TRBJ2-7, with D maybe TRBD2 (6 bases). With 1 base removed from V and 2 bases from J, the gap between germline ends came to 12 bases. CDR3 length: 15 amino acids. The V gene's germline CDR1 is SGHNT and CDR2 YENEEA.

For this clonotype: This may arise from a read error, as a much more abundant clone is one base away. This chain uses TRBV7-8 with TRBJ2-5; 7 nucleotides agree with TRBD1. The CDR3 covers 13 residues. V dropped 5 bases and J dropped 2; count of bases not matched to a gene: 2. The V gene's germline CDR1 is SGHVS and CDR2 FQNEAQ. This CDR3 reads CASSVGQQETQYF. The CDR3 DNA sequence: TGTGCCAGCAGCGTGGGACAGCAAGAGACCCAGTACTTC. The entire variable domain, with the rest obtained from reference TRBV7-8 and TRBJ2-5, is as follows: GAGVSQSPRYKVAKRGQDVALRCDPISGHVSLFWYQQALGQGPEFLTYFQNEAQLDKSGLPSDRFFAERPEGSVSTLKIQRTQQEDSAVYLCASSVGQQETQYFGPGTRLLVL.